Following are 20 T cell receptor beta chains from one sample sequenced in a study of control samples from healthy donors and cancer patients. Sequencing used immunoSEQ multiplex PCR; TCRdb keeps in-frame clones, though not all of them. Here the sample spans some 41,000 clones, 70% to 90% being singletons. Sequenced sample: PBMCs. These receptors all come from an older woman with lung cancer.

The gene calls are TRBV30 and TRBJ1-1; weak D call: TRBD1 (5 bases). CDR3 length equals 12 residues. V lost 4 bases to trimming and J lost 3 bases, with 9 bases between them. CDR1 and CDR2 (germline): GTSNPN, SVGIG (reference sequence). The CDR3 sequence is CAWTGLHTEAFF. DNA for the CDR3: TGTGCCTGGACAGGGCTCCACACTGAAGCTTTCTTT.

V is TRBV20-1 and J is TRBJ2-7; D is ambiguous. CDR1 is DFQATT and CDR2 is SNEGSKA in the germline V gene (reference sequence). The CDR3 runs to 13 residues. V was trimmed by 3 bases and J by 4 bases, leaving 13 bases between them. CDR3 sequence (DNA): TGCAGTGCTAGTCGGGCAGTGGGGTACGAGCAGTACTTC. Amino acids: CSASRAVGYEQYF.

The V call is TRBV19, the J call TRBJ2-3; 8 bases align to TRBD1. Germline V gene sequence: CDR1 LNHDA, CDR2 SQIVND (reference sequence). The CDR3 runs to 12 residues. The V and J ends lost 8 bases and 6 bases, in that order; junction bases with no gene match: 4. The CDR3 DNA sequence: TGTGCCAGTCGGACAGGGTGGGATACGCAGTATTTT. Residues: CASRTGWDTQYF. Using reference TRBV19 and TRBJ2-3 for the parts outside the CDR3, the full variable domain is DGGITQSPKYLFRKEGQNVTLSCEQNLNHDAMYWYRQDPGQGLRLIYYSQIVNDFQKGDIAEGYSVSREKKESFPLTVTSAQKNPTAFYLCASRTGWDTQYFGPGTRLTVL.

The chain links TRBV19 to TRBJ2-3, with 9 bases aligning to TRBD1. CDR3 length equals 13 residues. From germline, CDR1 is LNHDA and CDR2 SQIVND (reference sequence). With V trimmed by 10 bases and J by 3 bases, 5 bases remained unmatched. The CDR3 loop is CATGTGMTDTQYF. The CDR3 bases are TGTGCCACGGGGACAGGGATGACAGATACGCAGTATTTT.

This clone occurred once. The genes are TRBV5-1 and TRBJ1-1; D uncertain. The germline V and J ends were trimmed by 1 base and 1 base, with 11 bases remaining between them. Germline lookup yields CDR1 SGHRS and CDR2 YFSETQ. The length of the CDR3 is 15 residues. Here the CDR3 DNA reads TGCGCCAGCAGCTTGTTGGGCAGATCGAACACTGAAGCTTTCTTT. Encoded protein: CASSLLGRSNTEAFF. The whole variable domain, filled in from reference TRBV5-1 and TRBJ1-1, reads KAGVTQTPRYLIKTRGQQVTLSCSPISGHRSVSWYQQTPGQGLQFLFEYFSETQRNKGNFPGRFSGRQFSNSRSEMNVSTLELGDSALYLCASSLLGRSNTEAFFGQGTRLTVV.

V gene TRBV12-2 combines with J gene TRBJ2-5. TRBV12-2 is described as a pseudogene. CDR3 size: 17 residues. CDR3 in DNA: TGTGCAAGTCGCTTAAGGTTCAGCAGCCCTATCCAAGAGACCCAGTACTTC. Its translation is CASRLRFSSPIQETQYF.

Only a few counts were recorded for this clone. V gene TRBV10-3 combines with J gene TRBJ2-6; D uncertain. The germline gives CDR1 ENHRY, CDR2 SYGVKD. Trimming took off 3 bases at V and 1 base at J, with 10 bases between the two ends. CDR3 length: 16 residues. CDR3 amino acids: CAISDFLESGANVLTF. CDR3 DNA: TGTGCCATCAGTGACTTCCTAGAGTCTGGGGCCAACGTCCTGACTTTC.

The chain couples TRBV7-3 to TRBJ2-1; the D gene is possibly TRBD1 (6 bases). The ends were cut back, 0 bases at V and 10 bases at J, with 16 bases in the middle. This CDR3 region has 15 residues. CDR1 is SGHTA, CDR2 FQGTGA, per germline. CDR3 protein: CASSLTGLLGTEQFF. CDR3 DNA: TGTGCCAGCAGCTTAACGGGGCTTTTGGGGACAGAGCAGTTCTTC.

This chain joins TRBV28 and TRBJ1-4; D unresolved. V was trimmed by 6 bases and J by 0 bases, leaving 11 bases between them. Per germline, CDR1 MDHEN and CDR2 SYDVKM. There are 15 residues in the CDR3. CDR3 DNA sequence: TGTGCCAGCAGGCCCTCAAGGGCAACTAATGAAAAACTGTTTTTT. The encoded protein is CASRPSRATNEKLFF. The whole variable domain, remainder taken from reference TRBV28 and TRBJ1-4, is DVKVTQSSRYLVKRTGEKVFLECVQDMDHENMFWYRQDPGLGLRLIYFSYDVKMKEKGDIPEGYSVSREKKERFSLILESASTNQTSMYLCASRPSRATNEKLFFGSGTQLSVL.

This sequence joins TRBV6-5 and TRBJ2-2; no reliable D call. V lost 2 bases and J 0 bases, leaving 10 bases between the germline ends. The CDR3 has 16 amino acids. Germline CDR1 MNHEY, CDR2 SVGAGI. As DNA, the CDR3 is TGTGCCAGCAGTTACAGCCAGCGATCGAACACCGGGGAGCTGTTTTTT. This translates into CASSYSQRSNTGELFF.

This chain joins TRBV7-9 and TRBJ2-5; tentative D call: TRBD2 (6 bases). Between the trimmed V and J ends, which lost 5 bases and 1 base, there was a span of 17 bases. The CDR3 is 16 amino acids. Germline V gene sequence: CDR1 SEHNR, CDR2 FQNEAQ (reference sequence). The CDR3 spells CASSPPRGSGQETQYF. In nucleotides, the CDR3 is TGTGCCAGCAGCCCTCCGCGGGGTAGCGGCCAAGAGACCCAGTACTTC. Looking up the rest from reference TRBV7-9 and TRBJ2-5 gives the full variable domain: DTGVSQNPRHKITKRGQNVTFRCDPISEHNRLYWYRQTLGQGPEFLTYFQNEAQLEKSRLLSDRFSAERPKGSFSTLEIQRTEQGDSAMYLCASSPPRGSGQETQYFGPGTRLLVL.

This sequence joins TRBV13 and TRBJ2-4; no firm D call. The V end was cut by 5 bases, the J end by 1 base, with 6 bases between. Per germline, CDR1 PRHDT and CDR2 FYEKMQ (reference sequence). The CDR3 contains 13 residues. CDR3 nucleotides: TGTGCCAGCAGCGGCTTCGCCAAAAACATTCAGTACTTC. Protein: CASSGFAKNIQYF.

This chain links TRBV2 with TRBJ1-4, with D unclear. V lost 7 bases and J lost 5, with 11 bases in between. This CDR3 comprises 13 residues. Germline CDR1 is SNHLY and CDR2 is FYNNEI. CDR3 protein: CASKRARNEKLFF. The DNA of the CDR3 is TGTGCCAGCAAGCGGGCCAGAAATGAAAAACTGTTTTTT.

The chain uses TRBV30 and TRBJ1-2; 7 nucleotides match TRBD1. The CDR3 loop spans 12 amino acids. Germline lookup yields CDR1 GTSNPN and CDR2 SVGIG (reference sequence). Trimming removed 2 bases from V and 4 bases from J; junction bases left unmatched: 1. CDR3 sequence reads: CAWSYRGYGYTF. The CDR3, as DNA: TGTGCCTGGAGTTACAGGGGCTATGGCTACACCTTC.

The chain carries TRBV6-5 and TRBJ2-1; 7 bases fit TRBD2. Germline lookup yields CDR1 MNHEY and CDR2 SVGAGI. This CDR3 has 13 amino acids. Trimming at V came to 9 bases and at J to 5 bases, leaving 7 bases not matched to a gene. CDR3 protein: CARPKGTNNEQFF. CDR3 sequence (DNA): TGTGCCAGGCCGAAGGGGACTAACAATGAGCAGTTCTTC.

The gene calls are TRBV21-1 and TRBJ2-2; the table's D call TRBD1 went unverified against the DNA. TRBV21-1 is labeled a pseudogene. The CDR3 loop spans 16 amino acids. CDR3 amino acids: CASASGTGGGTGELFF. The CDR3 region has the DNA TGTGCCAGCGCCTCCGGGACAGGAGGCGGAACCGGGGAGCTGTTTTTT.

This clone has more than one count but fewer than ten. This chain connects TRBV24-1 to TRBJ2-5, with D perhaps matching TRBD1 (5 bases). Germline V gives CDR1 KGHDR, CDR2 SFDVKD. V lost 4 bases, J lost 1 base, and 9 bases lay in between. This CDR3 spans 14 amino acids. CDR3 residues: CATSESGIQETQYF. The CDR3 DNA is TGTGCCACCAGTGAGTCAGGGATCCAAGAGACCCAGTACTTC.

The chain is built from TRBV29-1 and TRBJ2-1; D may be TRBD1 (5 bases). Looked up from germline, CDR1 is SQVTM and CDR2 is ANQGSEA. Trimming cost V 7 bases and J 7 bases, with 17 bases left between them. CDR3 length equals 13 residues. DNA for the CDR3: TGCAGCGCTTTGTCAGGGTTTGGGAATGAGCAGTTCTTC. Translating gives CSALSGFGNEQFF.

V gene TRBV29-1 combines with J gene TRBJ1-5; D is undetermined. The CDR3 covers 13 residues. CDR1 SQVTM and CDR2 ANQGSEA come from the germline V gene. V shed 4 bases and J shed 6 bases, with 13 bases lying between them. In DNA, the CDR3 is TGCAGCGTTGGATGGGCCGGAGGTCAGCCCCAGCATTTT. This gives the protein CSVGWAGGQPQHF.

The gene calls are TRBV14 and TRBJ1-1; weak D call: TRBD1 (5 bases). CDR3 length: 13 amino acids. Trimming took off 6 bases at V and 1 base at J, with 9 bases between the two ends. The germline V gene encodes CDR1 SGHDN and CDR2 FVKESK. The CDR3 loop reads CASSLGQNTEAFF. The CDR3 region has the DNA TGTGCCAGCAGTCTCGGACAGAACACTGAAGCTTTCTTT.